This T cell receptor beta chain is drawn from a study of response to subunit inactivated influenza vaccine. One entry per CDR3 protein, called by TCRdb with MiXCR from the RT-PCR reads. This sample has roughly 500,000 distinct CDR3 sequences; less than 25% occur once, and the top ten carry 2.5% to 3%. CDR1 and CDR2 from the germline V gene are KGHSH and LQKENI. The CDR3 length is 15 residues. J was trimmed by 8 bases and V by 2 bases; bases with no gene match: 9. These data are also associated with another study on T cells expressing NK-cell markers. From that study: 5'RACE template switching with UMIs produced the TCR beta cDNA. The authors sequenced eight donors, of whom seven were HCMV-seropositive and one was seronegative. For several experiments, T cell sorting was restricted to the alpha-beta TCR population by means of an anti-gamma-delta TCR antibody. In more than 5 donors, dominant CD3+CD56+NKG2C+ clones formed roughly 1.0-7.5% of CD8+ cells.

The sequencing here drew on CD4+ T cells sorted from PBMCs, taken 12 days after vaccination. V is TRBV18 and J is TRBJ2-1, with TRBD2 identical over 7 bases. The sequence was obtained from a middle-aged man who received an inactivated influenza vaccine. The CDR3 region is CASSPGAGASDEQFF. CDR3 nucleotide sequence: TGTGCCAGCTCACCAGGGGCGGGAGCCAGCGATGAGCAGTTCTTC.